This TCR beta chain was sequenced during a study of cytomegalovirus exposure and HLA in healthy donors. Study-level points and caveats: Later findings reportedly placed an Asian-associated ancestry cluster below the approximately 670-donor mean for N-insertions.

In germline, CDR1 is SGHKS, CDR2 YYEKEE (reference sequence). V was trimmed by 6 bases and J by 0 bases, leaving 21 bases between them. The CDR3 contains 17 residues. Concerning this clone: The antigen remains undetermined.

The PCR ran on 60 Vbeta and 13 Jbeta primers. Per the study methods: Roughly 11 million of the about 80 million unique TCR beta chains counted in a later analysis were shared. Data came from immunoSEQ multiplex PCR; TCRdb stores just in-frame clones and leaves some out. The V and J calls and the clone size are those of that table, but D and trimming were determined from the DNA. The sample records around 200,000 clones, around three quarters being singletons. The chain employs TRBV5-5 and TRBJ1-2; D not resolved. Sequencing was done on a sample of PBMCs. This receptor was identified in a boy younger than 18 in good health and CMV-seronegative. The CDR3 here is CASTEAGSPPANYGYTF. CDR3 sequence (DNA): TGTGCCAGCACCGAGGCGGGGAGCCCGCCCGCTAACTATGGCTACACCTTC. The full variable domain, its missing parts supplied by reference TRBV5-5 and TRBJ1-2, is DAGVTQSPTHLIKTRGQQVTLRCSPISGHKSVSWYQQVLGQGPQFIFQYYEKEERGRGNFPDRFSARQFPNYSSELNVNALLLGDSALYLCASTEAGSPPANYGYTFGSGTRLTVV.